This T cell receptor beta chain was sequenced during a study of cytomegalovirus exposure and HLA in healthy donors. The PCR made use of 60 Vbeta and 13 Jbeta primers. Assay: immunoSEQ multiplex PCR; the TCRdb copy retains only in-frame clones and omits some. This table has some 200,000 clones, more than 75% appearing once. The source material was PBMCs. The source is a woman aged 40 to 50 in good health and CMV-seronegative.

CDR3 coding DNA: TGTGCCAGCTCACCACCCTTGGGACAGGGACGTGTCTACGAGCAGTACTTC. Translation gives CASSPPLGQGRVYEQYF. The chain uses TRBV18 and TRBJ2-7; TRBD1 agrees at 9 bases. Trimming took 0 bases from V and 3 from J; bases not matched to a gene: 9. The germline V gene has CDR1 KGHSH and CDR2 LQKENI. This CDR3 is 17 amino acids long.